This T cell receptor (beta chain) was captured in a study of cytomegalovirus exposure and HLA in healthy donors. Looking at the study overall: Unique TCRs numbering some 77 million, obtained from HLA-typed donors, made up an early data release. Study conclusions and caveats: Whilst most TCR sequences proved rare, a subset of public TCRs occurred across many donors. Listed as cytomegalovirus-associated were roughly 180 TCR beta chains. Links to common viral pathogens appeared, in a later analysis, for several of the most significant clusters.

On this clone itself: Its antigen is not known.

PCR involved 60 Vbeta and 13 Jbeta primers. Some clones are missing from TCRdb's copy, which holds only in-frame ones; the method was immunoSEQ multiplex PCR. The sample shows over 85,000 clones, roughly 80% of them seen only once. CDR3 length: 17 amino acids. The germline V gene has CDR1 MDHEN and CDR2 SYDVKM. Trimming took 6 bases from V and 1 from J; bases not matched to a gene: 11. The sequenced material came from PBMCs. This TCR was recovered from a woman in her 30s in good health and CMV-seronegative. The rearrangement uses TRBV28 and TRBJ1-5, with 8 bases matching TRBD1. The CDR3 sequence: CASSQRTGLGSNQPQHF. The CDR3 DNA reads TGTGCCAGCAGCCAACGGACAGGGTTGGGCAGCAATCAGCCCCAGCATTTT.